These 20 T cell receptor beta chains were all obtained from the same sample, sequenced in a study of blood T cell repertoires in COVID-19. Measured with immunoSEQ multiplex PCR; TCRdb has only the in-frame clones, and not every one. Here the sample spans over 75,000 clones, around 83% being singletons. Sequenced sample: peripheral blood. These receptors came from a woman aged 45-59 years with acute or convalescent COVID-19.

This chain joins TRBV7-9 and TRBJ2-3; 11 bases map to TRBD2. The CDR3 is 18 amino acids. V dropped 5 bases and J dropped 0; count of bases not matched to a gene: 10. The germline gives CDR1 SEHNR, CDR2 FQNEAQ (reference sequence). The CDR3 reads CASSRTSGGAISTDTQYF. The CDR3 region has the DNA TGTGCCAGCAGCCGTACTAGCGGGGGCGCAATTAGCACAGATACGCAGTATTTT.

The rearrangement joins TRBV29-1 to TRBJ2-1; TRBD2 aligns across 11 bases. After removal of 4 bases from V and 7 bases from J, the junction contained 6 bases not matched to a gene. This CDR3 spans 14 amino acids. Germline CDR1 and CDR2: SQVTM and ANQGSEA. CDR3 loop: CSVGLLAGVNEQFF. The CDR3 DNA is TGCAGCGTTGGCCTACTAGCGGGAGTAAATGAGCAGTTCTTC.

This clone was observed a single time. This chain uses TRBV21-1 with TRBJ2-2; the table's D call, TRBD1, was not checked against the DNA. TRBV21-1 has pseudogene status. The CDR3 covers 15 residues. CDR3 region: CASSPDRVRTGELFF. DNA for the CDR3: TGTGCCAGCAGCCCGGACAGGGTAAGGACCGGGGAGCTGTTTTTT.

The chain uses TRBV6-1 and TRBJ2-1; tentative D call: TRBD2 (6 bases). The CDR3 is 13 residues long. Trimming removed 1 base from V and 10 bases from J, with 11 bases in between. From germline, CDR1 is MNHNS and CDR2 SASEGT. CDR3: CASSEGLVREQFF. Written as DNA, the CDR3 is TGTGCCAGCAGTGAAGGACTAGTCCGGGAGCAGTTCTTC.

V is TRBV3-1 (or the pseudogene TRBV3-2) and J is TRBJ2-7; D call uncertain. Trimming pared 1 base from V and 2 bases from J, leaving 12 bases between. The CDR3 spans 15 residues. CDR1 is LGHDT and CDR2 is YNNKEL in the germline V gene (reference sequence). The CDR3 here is CASSQGVPGTYEQYF. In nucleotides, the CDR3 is TGTGCCAGCAGCCAAGGTGTTCCGGGTACCTACGAGCAGTACTTC.

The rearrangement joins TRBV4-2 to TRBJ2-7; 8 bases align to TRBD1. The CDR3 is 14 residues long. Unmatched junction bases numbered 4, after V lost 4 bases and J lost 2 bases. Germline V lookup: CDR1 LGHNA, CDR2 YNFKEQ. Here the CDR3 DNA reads TGTGCCAGCAGCCGGGGACAGGAAGCCTACGAGCAGTACTTC. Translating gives CASSRGQEAYEQYF.

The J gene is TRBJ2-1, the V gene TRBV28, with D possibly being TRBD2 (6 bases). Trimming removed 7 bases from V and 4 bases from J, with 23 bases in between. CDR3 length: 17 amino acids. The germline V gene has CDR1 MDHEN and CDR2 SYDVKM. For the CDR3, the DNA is TGTGCCAGCACCCCCCGAGGTGGGAGGCCCTATTACAATGAGCAGTTCTTC. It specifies CASTPRGGRPYYNEQFF.

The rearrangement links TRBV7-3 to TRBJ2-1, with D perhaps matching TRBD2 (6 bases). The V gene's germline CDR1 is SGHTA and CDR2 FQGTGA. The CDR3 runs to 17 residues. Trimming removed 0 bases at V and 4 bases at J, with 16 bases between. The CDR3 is CASSLTGDFSGYNEQFF. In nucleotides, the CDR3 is TGTGCCAGCAGCTTAACCGGGGACTTTAGCGGTTACAATGAGCAGTTCTTC. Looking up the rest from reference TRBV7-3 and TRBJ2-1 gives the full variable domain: GAGVSQTPSNKVTEKGKYVELRCDPISGHTALYWYRQSLGQGPEFLIYFQGTGAADDSGLPNDRFFAVRPEGSVSTLKIQRTERGDSAVYLCASSLTGDFSGYNEQFFGPGTRLTVL.

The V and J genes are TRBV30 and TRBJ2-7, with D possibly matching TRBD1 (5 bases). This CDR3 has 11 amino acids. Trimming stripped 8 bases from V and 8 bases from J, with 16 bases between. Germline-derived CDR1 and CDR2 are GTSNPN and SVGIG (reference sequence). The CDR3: CAGRDQGKQYF. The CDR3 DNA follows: TGTGCCGGAAGAGACCAGGGTAAGCAGTACTTC. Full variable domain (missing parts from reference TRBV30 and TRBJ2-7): SQTIHQWPATLVQPVGSPLSLECTVEGTSNPNLYWYRQAAGRGLQLLFYSVGIGQISSEVPQNLSASRPQDRQFILSSKKLLLSDSGFYLCAGRDQGKQYFGPGTRLTVT.

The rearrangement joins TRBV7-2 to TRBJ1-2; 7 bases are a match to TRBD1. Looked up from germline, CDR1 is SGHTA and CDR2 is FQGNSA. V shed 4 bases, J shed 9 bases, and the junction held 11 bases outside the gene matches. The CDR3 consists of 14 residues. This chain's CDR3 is CASSSRTGDTRYTF. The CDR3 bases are TGTGCCAGCAGCTCAAGGACAGGCGACACTCGCTACACCTTC.

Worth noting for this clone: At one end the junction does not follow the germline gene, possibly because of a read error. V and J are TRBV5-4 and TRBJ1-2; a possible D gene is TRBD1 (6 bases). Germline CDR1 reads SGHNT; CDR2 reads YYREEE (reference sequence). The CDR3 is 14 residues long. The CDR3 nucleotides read TGTGCCAGCAGCTTGGGAGTACAGGGTGGGGGCACCCTCTTC. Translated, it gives CASSLGVQGGGTLF.

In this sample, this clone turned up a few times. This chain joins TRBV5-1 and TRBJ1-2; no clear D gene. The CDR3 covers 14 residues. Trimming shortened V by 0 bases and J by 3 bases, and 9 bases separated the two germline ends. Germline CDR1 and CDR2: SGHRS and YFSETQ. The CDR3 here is CASSLAPEYYGYTF. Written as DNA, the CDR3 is TGCGCCAGCAGCTTGGCGCCGGAGTACTATGGCTACACCTTC.

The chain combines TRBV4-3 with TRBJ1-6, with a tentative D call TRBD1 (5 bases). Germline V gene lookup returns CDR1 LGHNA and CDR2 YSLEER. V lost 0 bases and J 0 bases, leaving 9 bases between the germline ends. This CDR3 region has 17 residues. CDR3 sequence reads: CASSQDEDSSYNSPLHF. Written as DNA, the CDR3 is TGCGCCAGCAGCCAAGATGAAGACAGCTCCTATAATTCACCCCTCCACTTT.

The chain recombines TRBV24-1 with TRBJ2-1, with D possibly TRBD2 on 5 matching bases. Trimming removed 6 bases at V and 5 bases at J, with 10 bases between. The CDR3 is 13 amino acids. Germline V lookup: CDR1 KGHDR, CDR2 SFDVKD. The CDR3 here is CATSSIGDNEQFF. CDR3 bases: TGTGCCACCAGTTCTATCGGGGACAATGAGCAGTTCTTC.

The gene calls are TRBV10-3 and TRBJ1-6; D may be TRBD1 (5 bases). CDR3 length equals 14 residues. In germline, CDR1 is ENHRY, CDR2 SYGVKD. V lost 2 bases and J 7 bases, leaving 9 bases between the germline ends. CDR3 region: CAISEGAGNSPLHF. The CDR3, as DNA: TGTGCCATCAGTGAGGGGGCAGGGAATTCACCCCTCCACTTT.

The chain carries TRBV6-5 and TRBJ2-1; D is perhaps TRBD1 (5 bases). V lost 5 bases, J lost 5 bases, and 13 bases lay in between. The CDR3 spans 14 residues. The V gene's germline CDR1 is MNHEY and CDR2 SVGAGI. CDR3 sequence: CASSRQTKHNEQFF. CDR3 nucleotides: TGTGCCAGCAGTCGACAGACGAAGCACAATGAGCAGTTCTTC.

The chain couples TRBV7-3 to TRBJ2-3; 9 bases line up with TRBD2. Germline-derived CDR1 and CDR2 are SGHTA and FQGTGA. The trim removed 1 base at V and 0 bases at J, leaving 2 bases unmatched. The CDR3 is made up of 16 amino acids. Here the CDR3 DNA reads TGTGCCAGCAGCTTAAGGGCGGGAGGGAGCACAGATACGCAGTATTTT. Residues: CASSLRAGGSTDTQYF.

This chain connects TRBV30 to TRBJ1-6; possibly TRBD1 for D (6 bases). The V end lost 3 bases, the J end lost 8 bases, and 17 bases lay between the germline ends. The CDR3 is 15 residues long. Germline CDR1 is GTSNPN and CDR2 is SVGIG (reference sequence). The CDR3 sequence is CAWRAADRRDSPLHF. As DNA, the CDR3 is TGTGCCTGGAGGGCAGCGGACAGAAGGGATTCACCCCTCCACTTT. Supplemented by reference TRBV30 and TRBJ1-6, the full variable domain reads SQTIHQWPATLVQPVGSPLSLECTVEGTSNPNLYWYRQAAGRGLQLLFYSVGIGQISSEVPQNLSASRPQDRQFILSSKKLLLSDSGFYLCAWRAADRRDSPLHFGNGTRLTVT.

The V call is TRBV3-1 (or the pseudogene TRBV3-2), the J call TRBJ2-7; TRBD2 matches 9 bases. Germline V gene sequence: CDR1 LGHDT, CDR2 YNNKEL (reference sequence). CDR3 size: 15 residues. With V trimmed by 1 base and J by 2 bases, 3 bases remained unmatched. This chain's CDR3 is CASSQGVAGAYEQYF. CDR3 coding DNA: TGTGCCAGCAGCCAAGGAGTAGCGGGAGCCTACGAGCAGTACTTC.

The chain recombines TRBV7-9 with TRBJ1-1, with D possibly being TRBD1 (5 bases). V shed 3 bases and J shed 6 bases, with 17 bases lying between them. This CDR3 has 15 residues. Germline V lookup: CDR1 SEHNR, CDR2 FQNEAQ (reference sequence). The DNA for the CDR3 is TGTGCCAGCAGCTTTTTGGCTACAGGCAACTCTGAAGCTTTCTTT. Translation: CASSFLATGNSEAFF.